This T cell receptor beta chain was identified in a study of CD8 T cells in Susac syndrome. Study overall: Patients with Susac syndrome were therapy-naive, taking corticosteroids, with some also receiving intravenous immunoglobulin, or taking intravenous immunoglobulin alone at the time their blood was drawn. Overall study findings and caveats: Clonal expansion did not appear in Susac syndrome CD4+ T cell repertoires.

TCR beta was sequenced from blood CD8+ and CD4+ T cells. RNA was extracted with the RNeasy kit, and a quantity of roughly 0.45 to 1 ug was reverse transcribed using random hexamers. MiXCR, applied by TCRdb to the immunoSEQ multiplex PCR reads, yields one record per CDR3 protein. The table has about 240,000 distinct CDR3 sequences, about 95% seen once. In its sample, this clonotype was seen once. The target antigen is unknown. Sequencing input: CD4+ T cells from PBMCs. This receptor was identified in a human donor with Susac syndrome.

DNA of the CDR3: TGTGCCAGCAGCCATGGACAAACCGGGCGAGCTTTCTTT. This translates into CASSHGQTGRAFF. V is TRBV6-6 and J is TRBJ1-1, with TRBD1 as a possible D gene (5 bases). Trimming took 6 bases from V and 10 from J, leaving 18 bases between them. This CDR3 comprises 13 residues. The V gene's germline CDR1 is MNHNY and CDR2 SVGAGI (reference sequence).